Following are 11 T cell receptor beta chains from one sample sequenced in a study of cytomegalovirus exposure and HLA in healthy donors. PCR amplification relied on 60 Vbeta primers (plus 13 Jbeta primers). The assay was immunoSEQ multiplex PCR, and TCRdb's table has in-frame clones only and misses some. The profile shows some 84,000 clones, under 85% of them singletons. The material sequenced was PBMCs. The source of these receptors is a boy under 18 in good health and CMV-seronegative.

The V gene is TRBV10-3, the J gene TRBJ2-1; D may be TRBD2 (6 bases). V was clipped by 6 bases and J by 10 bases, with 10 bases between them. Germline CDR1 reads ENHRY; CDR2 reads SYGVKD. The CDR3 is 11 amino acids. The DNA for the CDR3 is TGTGCCATCAGCGGGACTGCGGAGCAGTTCTTC. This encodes CAISGTAEQFF.

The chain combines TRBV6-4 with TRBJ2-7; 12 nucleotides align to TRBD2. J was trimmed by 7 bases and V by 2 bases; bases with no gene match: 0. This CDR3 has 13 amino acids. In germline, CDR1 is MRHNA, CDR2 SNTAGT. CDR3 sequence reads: CASSDGLAGEQYF. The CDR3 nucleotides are TGTGCCAGCAGTGACGGACTAGCGGGAGAGCAGTACTTC.

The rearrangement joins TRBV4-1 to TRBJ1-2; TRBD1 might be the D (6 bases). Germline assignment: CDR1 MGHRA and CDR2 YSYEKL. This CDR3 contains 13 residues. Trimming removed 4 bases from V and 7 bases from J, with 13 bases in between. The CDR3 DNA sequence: TGCGCCAGCAGCCGCACAGGGATTGCTGGCTACACCTTC. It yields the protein CASSRTGIAGYTF.

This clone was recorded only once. The CDR3 DNA sequence: TGTGCCAGCAGGGAACAGGGAAGATCTGAAAAACTGTTTTTT. This sequence encodes CASREQGRSEKLFF. This sequence joins TRBV25-1 and TRBJ1-4; D is possibly TRBD1 (6 bases). Germline lookup yields CDR1 MGHDK and CDR2 SYGVNS. V lost 6 bases, J lost 7 bases, and 15 bases lay in between. This CDR3 has 14 amino acids.

The DNA for the CDR3 is TGTGCCAGTAGTTGGAGCATAAAAAACTATGGCTACACCTTC. This codes for CASSWSIKNYGYTF. J is TRBJ1-2 and V is TRBV19; D is unclear. The germline CDR1 and CDR2 sequences are LNHDA and SQIVND (reference sequence). CDR3 size: 14 residues. Trimming shortened V by 5 bases and J by 2 bases, and 12 bases separated the two germline ends.

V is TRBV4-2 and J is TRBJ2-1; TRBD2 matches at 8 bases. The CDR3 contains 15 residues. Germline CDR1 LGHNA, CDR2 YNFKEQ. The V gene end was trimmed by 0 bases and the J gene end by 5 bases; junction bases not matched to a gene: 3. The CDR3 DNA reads TGTGCCAGCAGCCAAGAAGCGGGAGAGGACAATGAGCAGTTCTTC. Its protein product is CASSQEAGEDNEQFF.

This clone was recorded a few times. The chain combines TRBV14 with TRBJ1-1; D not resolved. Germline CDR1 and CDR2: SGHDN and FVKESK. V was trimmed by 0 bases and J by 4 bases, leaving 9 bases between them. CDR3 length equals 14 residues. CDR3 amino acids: CASSQDRQVTEAFF. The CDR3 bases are TGTGCCAGCAGCCAAGATCGGCAGGTCACTGAAGCTTTCTTT.

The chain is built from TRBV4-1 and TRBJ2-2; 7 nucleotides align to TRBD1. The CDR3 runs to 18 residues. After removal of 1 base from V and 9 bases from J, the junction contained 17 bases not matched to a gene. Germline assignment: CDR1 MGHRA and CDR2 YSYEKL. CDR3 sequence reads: CASSQGPQGGQRGRELFF. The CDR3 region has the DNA TGCGCCAGCAGCCAAGGCCCCCAAGGGGGACAGAGGGGTCGGGAGCTGTTTTTT.

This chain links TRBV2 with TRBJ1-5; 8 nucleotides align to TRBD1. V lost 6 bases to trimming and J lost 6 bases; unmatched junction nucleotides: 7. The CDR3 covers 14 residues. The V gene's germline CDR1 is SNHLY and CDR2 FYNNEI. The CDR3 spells CASRRTGFAQPQHF. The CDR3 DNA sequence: TGTGCCAGCAGAAGGACAGGGTTTGCTCAGCCCCAGCATTTT.

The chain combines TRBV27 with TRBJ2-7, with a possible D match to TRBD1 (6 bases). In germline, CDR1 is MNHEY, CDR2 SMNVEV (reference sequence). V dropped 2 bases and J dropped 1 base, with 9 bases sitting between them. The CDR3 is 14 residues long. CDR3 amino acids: CASSLRQASYEQYF. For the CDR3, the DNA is TGTGCCAGCAGTTTACGACAGGCGTCCTACGAGCAGTACTTC.

CDR3 coding DNA: TGTGCCAGCAACAAGCAAGGGACTACTAGCTCCTACGAGCAGTACTTC. Encoded protein: CASNKQGTTSSYEQYF. The chain recombines TRBV5-4 with TRBJ2-7, with 7 bases matching TRBD2. V shed 6 bases and J 0 bases; nucleotides not matched to a gene: 12. CDR1 and CDR2 (germline): SGHNT, YYREEE (reference sequence). The CDR3 runs 16 residues. Together with reference TRBV5-4 and TRBJ2-7, the CDR3 gives the full variable domain: ETGVTQSPTHLIKTRGQQVTLRCSSQSGHNTVSWYQQALGQGPQFIFQYYREEENGRGNFPPRFSGLQFPNYSSELNVNALELDDSALYLCASNKQGTTSSYEQYFGPGTRLTVT.